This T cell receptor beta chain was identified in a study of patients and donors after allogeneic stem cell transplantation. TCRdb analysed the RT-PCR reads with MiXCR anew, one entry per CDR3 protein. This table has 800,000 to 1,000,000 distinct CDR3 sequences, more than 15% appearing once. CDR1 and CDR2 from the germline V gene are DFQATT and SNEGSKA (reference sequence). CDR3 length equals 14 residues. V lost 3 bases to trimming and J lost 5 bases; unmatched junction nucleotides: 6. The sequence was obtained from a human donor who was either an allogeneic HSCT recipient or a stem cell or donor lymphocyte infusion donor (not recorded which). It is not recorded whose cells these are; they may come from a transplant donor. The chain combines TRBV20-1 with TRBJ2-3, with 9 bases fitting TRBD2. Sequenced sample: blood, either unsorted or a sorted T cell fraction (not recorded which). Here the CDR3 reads CSARAGGPIDTQYF. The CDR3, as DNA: TGCAGTGCTAGGGCGGGGGGGCCAATAGATACGCAGTATTTT.